Each of the 20 T cell receptor beta chains below was sequenced from the same sample in a study of Tregs in tolerant kidney transplant recipients. Some clones are missing from TCRdb's copy, which holds only in-frame ones; the method was immunoSEQ multiplex PCR. Its listing shows several thousand clones. The nonmyeloablative bone marrow transplants came from related graft donors, with transient mixed chimerism. This sample comprised CD8+ T cells from blood (PBMCs), obtained 12 months after the transplant. Receptors originate from a human patient who received a combined kidney and bone marrow transplant. T cells may partly derive from the graft donor.

A note on this clone: The read falls 3 residues short of the CDR3 end, and the missing part is taken from the germline J gene. V and J are TRBV30 and TRBJ2-1, with TRBD1 matching 9 bases. This CDR3 is built from 16 residues. Trimming took 0 bases from V and 3 from J; bases not matched to a gene: 6. The germline V gene has CDR1 GTSNPN and CDR2 SVGIG (reference sequence). CDR3 protein: CAWSVLGQGYYNEQFF. The sequenced CDR3 bases are TGTGCCTGGAGTGTACTCGGACAGGGGTACTACAATGAG.

A note on this clone: An end of the junction does not agree with germline; a read error may underlie this. The read ends 3 residues before the CDR3 terminus; that terminus is restored from the germline J gene. The chain is built from TRBV7-3 and TRBJ2-5, with TRBD1 identical over 9 bases. The CDR3 covers 14 residues. Germline CDR1 and CDR2: SGHTA and FQGTGA. Here the CDR3 reads CASSITGGVETQYF. The CDR3 bases that were read are TGTGCCAGCAGCATAACAGGGGGCGTAGAGACC.

As for this clone: The read ends 3 residues before the CDR3 terminus; that terminus is restored from the germline J gene. J is TRBJ2-7 and V is TRBV5-1, with 10 bases aligning to TRBD2. The CDR3 has 15 residues. Germline values: CDR1 SGHRS, CDR2 YFSETQ. With V trimmed by 3 bases and J by 5 bases, 8 bases remained unmatched. CDR3 loop: CASSSLEREGHEQYF. The covered CDR3 bases are TGCGCCAGCAGCTCCTTAGAGCGGGAGGGGCACGAG.

Points on this clone: The CDR3 end falls 3 residues outside the read, so it is completed with the germline J gene. The chain links TRBV10-3 to TRBJ2-1; weak D call: TRBD1 (6 bases). Trimming stripped 4 bases from V and 3 bases from J, with 7 bases between. In germline, CDR1 is ENHRY, CDR2 SYGVKD. This CDR3 has 13 residues. The CDR3 region is CAISGDNYNEQFF. The sequenced part of the CDR3 DNA is TGTGCCATCAGTGGGGACAACTACAATGAG.

Notes on this clone: The observed sequence ends 3 residues before the CDR3 terminus, with the missing tail filled in from the germline J gene. This chain joins TRBV19 and TRBJ2-7; TRBD2 aligns across 13 bases. After removal of 1 base from V and 2 bases from J, the junction contained 5 bases not matched to a gene. CDR1 is LNHDA, CDR2 SQIVND, per germline (reference sequence). This CDR3 contains 17 residues. CDR3 bases read: TGTGCCAGTAGTATAGGACTAGCGGGAGGATCTACCTACGAG. This gives the protein CASSIGLAGGSTYE. In full, the CDR3 is CASSIGLAGGSTYEQYF.

Of note for this clone: From the germline J gene comes the end of the CDR3, since the read stops 3 residues before it. This rearrangement joins TRBV4-1 to TRBJ2-2, with TRBD1 identical over 8 bases. Germline V CDR1 and CDR2: MGHRA, YSYEKL. This CDR3 spans 16 amino acids. V shed 1 base, J shed 1 base, and the junction held 2 bases outside the gene matches. This chain's CDR3 is CASSQGGTGNTGELFF. CDR3 DNA, as far as it was read: TGCGCCAGCAGCCAAGGGGGGACAGGGAACACCGGGGAG.

Note on this clone: The sequence runs out 3 residues before the end of the CDR3; the remainder is reconstructed from the germline J gene. The genes are TRBV5-1 and TRBJ1-4; no definite D call. Germline V lookup: CDR1 SGHRS, CDR2 YFSETQ. Trimming left V 0 bases short and J 7 bases short, with 16 bases between. CDR3 length equals 16 residues. The CDR3 bases that were read are TGCGCCAGCAGCTTGGAGGGCAGTGTCGTGGGTGAAAAA. Protein sequence: CASSLEGSVVGEK. The CDR3 reads in full as CASSLEGSVVGEKLFF.

A note on this clone: The CDR3 end is not reached by the read, which stops 3 residues before it; the germline J gene fills it in. V and J are TRBV7-3 and TRBJ2-3; the match to TRBD2 covers 10 bases. V shed 5 bases, J shed 6 bases, and the junction held 11 bases outside the gene matches. The germline gives CDR1 SGHTA, CDR2 FQGTGA. This CDR3 is built from 16 residues. CDR3 DNA (partial): TGTGCCAGCAGCCCCGGGCTAGCGGGAGATTCGGATACG. This sequence encodes CASSPGLAGDSDT. The whole CDR3 region reads CASSPGLAGDSDTQYF.

In terms of frequency, this clone is medium-sized (0.01 to 0.1%). With the read ending 3 residues before the CDR3 end, the germline J gene is used to fill in that end. The V and J genes are TRBV7-9 and TRBJ2-5; D perhaps matches TRBD1 (6 bases). The germline V and J ends were trimmed by 5 bases and 1 base, with 11 bases remaining between them. CDR3 length: 14 amino acids. Looked up from germline, CDR1 is SEHNR and CDR2 is FQNEAQ (reference sequence). The DNA read from the CDR3 is TGTGCCAGCAGCACCTCGGACAGCCAAGAGACC. Translating it yields CASSTSDSQET. The full CDR3 reads CASSTSDSQETQYF.

Regarding this clone: The read terminates 3 residues ahead of where the CDR3 ends, so the germline J gene completes it. The V and J genes are TRBV19 and TRBJ2-1; 8 positions agree with TRBD2. The CDR3 is made up of 15 amino acids. Germline CDR1 reads LNHDA; CDR2 reads SQIVND (reference sequence). V shed 4 bases and J 3 bases; nucleotides not matched to a gene: 5. The DNA read from the CDR3 is TGTGCCAGTAGTAATTTAGCGGGGTACTACAATGAG. The encoded protein is CASSNLAGYYNE. Given in full, the CDR3 is CASSNLAGYYNEQFF.

Of note for this clone: With the read ending 3 residues before the CDR3 end, the germline J gene is used to fill in that end. The V gene is TRBV6-2 or TRBV6-3, the J gene TRBJ1-5; TRBD1 matches 8 bases. V gave up 5 bases and J gave up 7 bases; unmatched junction bases: 7. CDR3 length: 14 residues. CDR1 MNHEY and CDR2 SVGEGT come from the germline V gene. The CDR3 here is CASSTWTGSQPQHF. The sequenced CDR3 bases are TGTGCCAGCAGTACGTGGACAGGGTCACAGCCC.

Details on this clone: Coverage ceases 3 residues before the CDR3 finishes, and the germline J gene fills in the end. The chain couples TRBV12-5 to TRBJ2-1, with D tentatively TRBD1 (5 bases). This CDR3 contains 15 residues. V was clipped by 0 bases and J by 6 bases, with 12 bases between them. Germline CDR1 is LGHNT and CDR2 is FRNRAP. CDR3 region: CASGLVQGGVNEQFF. The CDR3 DNA, read in part, is TGTGCTAGTGGTTTGGTTCAGGGTGGGGTCAATGAG. The whole variable domain, remainder taken from reference TRBV12-5 and TRBJ2-1, is DARVTQTPRHKVTEMGQEVTMRCQPILGHNTVFWYRQTMMQGLELLAYFRNRAPLDDSGMPKDRFSAEMPDATLATLKIQPSEPRDSAVYFCASGLVQGGVNEQFFGPGTRLTVL.

Regarding this clone: The CDR3 goes on 3 residues after the read ends, and that part is filled in from the germline J gene. The rearrangement links TRBV13 to TRBJ2-1; 7 bases align to TRBD2. The CDR3 spans 15 residues. After removal of 0 bases from V and 3 bases from J, the junction contained 2 bases not matched to a gene. Germline-derived CDR1 and CDR2 are PRHDT and FYEKMQ (reference sequence). The CDR3 is CASSLGGLGYNEQFF. CDR3 bases read: TGTGCCAGCAGCTTAGGTGGACTAGGCTACAATGAG.

About this clone itself: The DNA ends 3 residues before the CDR3 does, and the rest of the CDR3 is filled in from the germline J gene. The chain links TRBV7-9 to TRBJ2-5; 12 bases agree with TRBD2. V trimming: 6 bases; J trimming: 4 bases; junction bases outside the gene matches: 3. The CDR3 spans 14 residues. Germline V gene data show CDR1 as SEHNR and CDR2 as FQNEAQ (reference sequence). This chain's CDR3 is CASSTGLAGETQYF. CDR3 DNA, as far as it was read: TGTGCCAGCAGTACGGGACTAGCGGGAGAGACC.

With respect to this clone: The read ends 3 residues early relative to the CDR3; the germline J gene fills the gap. The gene calls are TRBV7-2 and TRBJ2-1, with TRBD2 matching 9 bases. After removal of 5 bases from V and 4 bases from J, the junction contained 6 bases not matched to a gene. The germline CDR1 and CDR2 sequences are SGHTA and FQGNSA. The CDR3 is 15 residues long. Here the CDR3 reads CASSPLAGQYNEQFF. The CDR3 bases that were read are TGTGCCAGCAGCCCCCTAGCGGGACAATACAATGAG. The variable domain in full, with the rest retrieved from reference TRBV7-2 and TRBJ2-1, is GAGVSQSPSNKVTEKGKDVELRCDPISGHTALYWYRQSLGQGLEFLIYFQGNSAPDKSGLPSDRFSAERTGGSVSTLTIQRTQQEDSAVYLCASSPLAGQYNEQFFGPGTRLTVL.

A note on this clone: The observed sequence ends 3 residues before the CDR3 terminus, with the missing tail filled in from the germline J gene. J is TRBJ1-6 and V is TRBV5-5, with D possibly being TRBD1 (5 bases). V shed 5 bases and J shed 9 bases, with 12 bases lying between them. The CDR3 is 13 amino acids. Germline V lookup: CDR1 SGHKS, CDR2 YYEKEE (reference sequence). CDR3 DNA (partial): TGTGCCAGCAGTTCAGGGTTTGGTTCACCC. Its protein product is CASSSGFGSP. In full, the CDR3 reads CASSSGFGSPLHF.

Comment on this clone: The sequence runs out 3 residues before the end of the CDR3; the remainder is reconstructed from the germline J gene. The chain recombines TRBV19 with TRBJ1-3, with D possibly TRBD1 on 6 matching bases. This CDR3 region has 16 residues. Germline values: CDR1 LNHDA, CDR2 SQIVND (reference sequence). V dropped 3 bases and J dropped 2 bases, with 14 bases sitting between them. The CDR3 sequence is CASSIRPGAAGNTIYF. The sequenced part of the CDR3 DNA is TGTGCCAGTAGTATTCGGCCAGGGGCGGCTGGAAACACC.

Comment on this clone: Coverage ceases 3 residues before the CDR3 finishes, and the germline J gene fills in the end. The chain carries TRBV19 and TRBJ2-1; 15 nucleotides align to TRBD2. The CDR3 runs 14 residues. J gave up 7 bases and V 9 bases, and 4 bases lay outside the gene matches. Germline V gene data show CDR1 as LNHDA and CDR2 as SQIVND (reference sequence). CDR3 bases read: TGTGCCAGCGGGACTAGCGGGAGGTGGAATGAG. Protein: CASGTSGRWNE. The complete CDR3 sequence is CASGTSGRWNEQFF.

This clone is called large based on its frequency. Read sequence stops 3 residues before the CDR3 end, and the germline J gene provides the missing end. The J gene is TRBJ1-2, the V gene TRBV20-1; 8 nucleotides align to TRBD1. The germline gives CDR1 DFQATT, CDR2 SNEGSKA (reference sequence). The CDR3 has 15 amino acids. After removal of 3 bases from V and 0 bases from J, the junction contained 6 bases not matched to a gene. The CDR3 is CSARDREDANYGYTF. Incomplete CDR3 DNA: TGCAGTGCTAGGGACAGGGAGGACGCTAACTATGGC.

Regarding this clone: The read ends 3 residues early relative to the CDR3; the germline J gene fills the gap. The V gene is TRBV5-1, the J gene TRBJ1-1, with 8 nucleotides matching TRBD1. After removal of 0 bases from V and 2 bases from J, the junction contained 3 bases not matched to a gene. The CDR3 is 15 residues long. The germline gives CDR1 SGHRS, CDR2 YFSETQ. The sequenced CDR3 bases are TGCGCCAGCAGCTTGGCTCAGGGGGCAAACACTGAA. Protein: CASSLAQGANTE. From start to end, the CDR3 is CASSLAQGANTEAFF. The full variable domain, its missing parts supplied by reference TRBV5-1 and TRBJ1-1, is KAGVTQTPRYLIKTRGQQVTLSCSPISGHRSVSWYQQTPGQGLQFLFEYFSETQRNKGNFPGRFSGRQFSNSRSEMNVSTLELGDSALYLCASSLAQGANTEAFFGQGTRLTVV.